One T cell receptor beta chain is described in this entry. One end of the junction varies from germline; a read error may be responsible. This sample was taken from a study of technical replicates of blood from a few donors. Produced via immunoSEQ multiplex PCR; TCRdb's table is partial and in-frame only. The table lists 40,000 to 65,000 clones, approximately 86% of them singletons, with over 5.5% in the top ten. The CDR3 loop spans 14 amino acids. Germline CDR1 and CDR2: KGHSH and LQKENI. The J gene is TRBJ1-4, the V gene TRBV18, with a possible D match to TRBD1 (6 bases). This TCR derives from a human donor in good health. Some clones in this sample may be carry-over from other donors' samples. Sequencing used PBMCs. The CDR3 region has the DNA TGTGCCAGCTCCACCGGGACAACAAATGAAAAACTGTTTTTT. Translating gives CASSTGTTNEKLFF.